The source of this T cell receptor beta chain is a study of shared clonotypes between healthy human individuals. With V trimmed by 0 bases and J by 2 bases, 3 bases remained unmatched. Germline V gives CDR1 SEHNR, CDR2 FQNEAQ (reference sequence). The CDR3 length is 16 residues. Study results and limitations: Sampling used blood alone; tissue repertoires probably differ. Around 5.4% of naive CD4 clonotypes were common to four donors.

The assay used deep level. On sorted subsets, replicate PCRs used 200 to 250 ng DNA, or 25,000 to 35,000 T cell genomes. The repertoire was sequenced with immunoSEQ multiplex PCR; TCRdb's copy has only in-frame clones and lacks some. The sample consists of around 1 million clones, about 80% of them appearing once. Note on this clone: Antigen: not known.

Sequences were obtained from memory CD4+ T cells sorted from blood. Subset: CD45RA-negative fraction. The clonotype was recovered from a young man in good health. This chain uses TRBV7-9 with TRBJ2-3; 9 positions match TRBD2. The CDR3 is CASSLAPSGATDTQYF. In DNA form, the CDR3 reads TGTGCCAGCAGCTTAGCGCCTAGCGGGGCCACAGATACGCAGTATTTT.